A single count supports the clone carrying this T cell receptor (beta chain). This entry belongs to a study of blood T cell repertoires in COVID-19. On the study more broadly: Whether acute or convalescent, the COVID-19 samples came from the United States, Italy and Spain. PBMCs, B-cell-depleted T cells, or T cells provided the cDNA or gDNA that made up the material.

The CDR3 spans 14 residues. The germline gives CDR1 SNHLY, CDR2 FYNNEI. Germline trimming cut 8 bases from V and 2 bases from J; bases unmatched to any gene: 6. Under the authors' procedure: Amplification of reference gene primers was used by the study to estimate nucleated cell counts. Method: immunoSEQ multiplex PCR; TCRdb's copy keeps in-frame clones and lacks some. V and J calls plus clone size are reproduced from that table; the DNA served to infer D and trimming. The table includes about 300,000 clones, roughly four fifths detected once. The genes are TRBV2 and TRBJ2-7; 10 bases match TRBD2. The sample taken for sequencing was peripheral blood. The sequence was obtained from a woman aged 50 to 60 who had recovered from COVID-19. CDR3 nucleotide sequence: TGTGCCAGCGGTAGTCTAGCGGGAGCCTACGAGCAGTACTTC. Translation: CASGSLAGAYEQYF.